The next 9 T cell receptor beta chains were all read from a single sample in a study of CD8+CD57+ T cells in acquired aplastic anemia. TCR beta VDJ and CDR3 profiles were obtained from a genomic DNA template. TCRdb re-called the reads with MiXCR, one entry per CDR3 protein. The profile shows 300,000 or so distinct CDR3 sequences, roughly three fifths of them singletons. The sequencing sample was made of sorted CD4+, CD8+, or CD8+CD57+ T cells (not recorded which) from PBMCs. These receptors all come from a human donor with severe aplastic anemia or a healthy control (not recorded which).

The chain carries TRBV20-1 and TRBJ2-7; TRBD2 agrees at 7 bases. CDR1 is DFQATT, CDR2 SNEGSKA, per germline (reference sequence). V lost 1 base to trimming and J lost 2 bases; unmatched junction nucleotides: 5. The CDR3 spans 14 residues. In DNA, the CDR3 is TGCAGTGCTAGAGGAGAGGGGAGGGCCTACGAGCAGTACTTC. This translates into CSARGEGRAYEQYF.

The genes are TRBV18 and TRBJ1-2; no clear D. Germline CDR1 and CDR2: KGHSH and LQKENI. V lost 2 bases and J lost 7, with 11 bases in between. The CDR3 consists of 13 residues. The CDR3 nucleotides are TGTGCCAGCTCACCAGGGGAATATGGTGGCTACACCTTC. The encoded protein is CASSPGEYGGYTF. The variable domain in full, with the rest retrieved from reference TRBV18 and TRBJ1-2, is NAGVMQNPRHLVRRRGQEARLRCSPMKGHSHVYWYRQLPEEGLKFMVYLQKENIIDESGMPKERFSAEFPKEGPSILRIQQVVRGDSAAYFCASSPGEYGGYTFGSGTRLTVV.

Ten or more counts support this clonotype. The CDR3, as DNA: TGTGCCAGCGGGGGAGGGTTTGGCACAGATACGCAGTATTTT. Protein product: CASGGGFGTDTQYF. The chain is built from TRBV6-6 and TRBJ2-3; the match to TRBD2 covers 7 bases. CDR1 MNHNY and CDR2 SVGAGI come from the germline V gene (reference sequence). The CDR3 contains 14 residues. The junction had 6 bases not matched to a gene; V was cut back by 8 bases and J by 1 base.

The chain combines TRBV24-1 with TRBJ2-1, with 7 bases matching TRBD1. Trimming at V came to 8 bases and at J to 6 bases, leaving 6 bases not matched to a gene. CDR3 length: 13 amino acids. The germline V gene has CDR1 KGHDR and CDR2 SFDVKD. CDR3 sequence reads: CATTRQGSNEQFF. The CDR3 region has the DNA TGTGCCACCACTCGACAGGGTTCCAATGAGCAGTTCTTC.

This clonotype was counted many times. The chain employs TRBV15 and TRBJ1-1; the D gene is possibly TRBD1 (5 bases). The germline V and J ends were trimmed by 6 bases and 1 base, with 9 bases remaining between them. Looked up from germline, CDR1 is LNHNV and CDR2 is YYDKDF (reference sequence). The CDR3 contains 13 residues. CDR3 DNA sequence: TGTGCCACCAGTCTCGGGGCGAACACTGAAGCTTTCTTT. As protein: CATSLGANTEAFF.

Of note for this clonotype: The conserved closing phenylalanine or tryptophan is absent in this CDR3, likely reflecting a read error. The DNA is omitted, as the CDR3 cannot be located on it reliably, and the CDR3 follows TCRdb's listing. V and J are TRBV5-6 and TRBJ2-2; TRBD1, as called in the table, went unchecked against the DNA. The CDR3 extends over 15 residues, inclusive of both ends. Per the germline V gene, CDR1 is SGHDT and CDR2 is YYEEEE. The CDR3 reads CASSSIDRNTGELSS.

There are a few counts of this clonotype. The V call is TRBV20-1, the J call TRBJ1-5, with D possibly being TRBD1 (5 bases). The CDR3 is made up of 14 amino acids. Germline V gives CDR1 DFQATT, CDR2 SNEGSKA (reference sequence). Trimming removed 1 base from V and 4 bases from J, with 11 bases in between. CDR3 in DNA: TGCAGTGCTAGAGTTTGGGGGGGGAATCAGCCCCAGCATTTT. This sequence encodes CSARVWGGNQPQHF.

In this sample, this clonotype turned up a few times. V and J are TRBV7-2 and TRBJ2-1, with TRBD2 matching over 10 bases. This CDR3 contains 13 residues. CDR1 is SGHTA, CDR2 FQGNSA, per germline. With V trimmed by 1 base and J by 10 bases, 1 base remained unmatched. The CDR3 is CASSLEAGGEQFF. In DNA form, the CDR3 reads TGTGCCAGCAGCTTAGAAGCGGGGGGGGAGCAGTTCTTC. Together with reference TRBV7-2 and TRBJ2-1, the CDR3 gives the full variable domain: GAGVSQSPSNKVTEKGKDVELRCDPISGHTALYWYRQSLGQGLEFLIYFQGNSAPDKSGLPSDRFSAERTGGSVSTLTIQRTQQEDSAVYLCASSLEAGGEQFFGPGTRLTVL.

There are many counts of this clonotype. V gene TRBV11-2 combines with J gene TRBJ1-1; no clear D gene. The CDR3 has 16 residues. Trimming left V 0 bases short and J 1 base short, with 12 bases between. Germline-derived CDR1 and CDR2 are SGHAT and FQNNGV. The CDR3 DNA follows: TGTGCCAGCAGCTTAGAGTTTGGGAGCAAGAACACTGAAGCTTTCTTT. Its translation: CASSLEFGSKNTEAFF.